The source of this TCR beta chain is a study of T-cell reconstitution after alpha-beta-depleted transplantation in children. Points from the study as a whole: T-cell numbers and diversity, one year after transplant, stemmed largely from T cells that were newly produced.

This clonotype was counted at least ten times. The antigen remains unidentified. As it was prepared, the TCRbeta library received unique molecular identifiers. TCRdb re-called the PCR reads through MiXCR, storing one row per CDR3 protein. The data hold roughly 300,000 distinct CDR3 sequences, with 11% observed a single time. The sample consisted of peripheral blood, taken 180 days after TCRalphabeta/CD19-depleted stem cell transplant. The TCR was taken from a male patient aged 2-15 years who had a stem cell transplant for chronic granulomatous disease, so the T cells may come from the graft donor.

The CDR3 sequence is CASSQQGTNTQYF. The CDR3 DNA reads as TGTGCCAGCAGTCAACAGGGGACCAATACGCAGTATTTT. J is TRBJ2-3 and V is TRBV6-2 or TRBV6-3, with 7 bases that match TRBD1. This CDR3 region has 13 residues. Per the germline V gene, CDR1 is MNHEY and CDR2 is SVGEGT. J was trimmed by 7 bases and V by 5 bases; bases with no gene match: 6.